A single sample is the source of the 5 T cell receptor beta chains below, sequenced in a study of blood T cell repertoires in COVID-19. Data came from immunoSEQ multiplex PCR; TCRdb stores just in-frame clones and leaves some out. The sample consists of around 200,000 clones, around 82% of them appearing once. Sequences were obtained from peripheral blood. The receptors come from a woman in her seventies with acute or convalescent COVID-19.

The chain recombines TRBV5-5 with TRBJ2-1; D is perhaps TRBD2 (7 bases). V was shortened by 2 bases and J by 7 bases, with 19 bases between the two germline ends. Germline-derived CDR1 and CDR2 are SGHKS and YYEKEE (reference sequence). CDR3 length: 16 residues. Written as DNA, the CDR3 is TGTGCCAGCAGCTTCGATTGGGGGGGCCAGGCGAATGAGCAGTTCTTC. Its protein product is CASSFDWGGQANEQFF.

The chain is built from TRBV2 and TRBJ2-3; TRBD1 agrees at 9 bases. Trimming removed 5 bases from V and 6 bases from J; junction bases left unmatched: 6. The CDR3 has 14 residues. Germline-derived CDR1 and CDR2 are SNHLY and FYNNEI. Written as DNA, the CDR3 is TGTGCCAGCAGTTCGGACAGGGGAGGGGATACGCAGTATTTT. Protein product: CASSSDRGGDTQYF. The whole variable domain, filled in from reference TRBV2 and TRBJ2-3, reads EPEVTQTPSHQVTQMGQEVILRCVPISNHLYFYWYRQILGQKVEFLVSFYNNEISEKSEIFDDQFSVERPDGSNFTLKIRSTKLEDSAMYFCASSSDRGGDTQYFGPGTRLTVL.

V usage is TRBV12-3 or TRBV12-4 and J usage is TRBJ2-2, with TRBD1 matching 9 bases. The length of the CDR3 is 13 residues. Germline trimming cut 4 bases from V and 7 bases from J; bases unmatched to any gene: 1. This chain's CDR3 is CASSWDRDGELFF. CDR3 coding DNA: TGTGCCAGCAGTTGGGACAGGGACGGGGAGCTGTTTTTT.

The J gene is TRBJ2-7, the V gene TRBV11-3; unclear D gene. CDR3 size: 13 residues. CDR1 is SGHNT and CDR2 is YENEEA in the germline V gene. The germline V and J ends were trimmed by 2 bases and 5 bases, with 10 bases remaining between them. The DNA for the CDR3 is TGTGCCAGCAGCTTATCTAACGAGCACGAGCAGTACTTC. The encoded protein is CASSLSNEHEQYF.

The chain couples TRBV5-1 to TRBJ2-1, with D possibly being TRBD1 (6 bases). Trimming took 5 bases from V and 0 from J, leaving 18 bases between them. Germline assignment: CDR1 SGHRS and CDR2 YFSETQ. This CDR3 spans 17 amino acids. As DNA, the CDR3 is TGCGCCAGCAGACGGGGAGTGGGGACAAGCTCCTACAATGAGCAGTTCTTC. Translation: CASRRGVGTSSYNEQFF.